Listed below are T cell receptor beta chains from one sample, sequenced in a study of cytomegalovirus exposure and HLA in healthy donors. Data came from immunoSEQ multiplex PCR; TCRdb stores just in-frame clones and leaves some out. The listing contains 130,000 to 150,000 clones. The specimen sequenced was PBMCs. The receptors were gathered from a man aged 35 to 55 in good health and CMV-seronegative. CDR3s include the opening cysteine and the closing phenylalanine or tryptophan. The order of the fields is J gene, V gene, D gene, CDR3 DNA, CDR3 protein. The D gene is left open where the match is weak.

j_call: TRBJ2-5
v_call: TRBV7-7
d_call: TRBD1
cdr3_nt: TGTGCCAGCAGCTTCGACAGGGAAGAGACCCAGTACTTC
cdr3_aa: CASSFDREETQYF

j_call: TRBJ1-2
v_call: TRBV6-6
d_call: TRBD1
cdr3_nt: TGTGCCAGCGTCCGGGACAGCGCTGCGAACTATGGCTACACCTTC
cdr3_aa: CASVRDSAANYGYTF

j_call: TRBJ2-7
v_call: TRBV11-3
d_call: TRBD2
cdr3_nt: TGTGCCAGCAGCTTAGGGGCAGGACTAGCCTACGAGCAGTACTTC
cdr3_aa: CASSLGAGLAYEQYF

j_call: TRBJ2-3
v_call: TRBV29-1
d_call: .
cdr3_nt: TGCAGCGTAGCGGGACAGGTGGGCACAGATACGCAGTATTTT
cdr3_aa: CSVAGQVGTDTQYF

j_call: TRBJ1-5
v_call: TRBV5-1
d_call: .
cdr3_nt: TGCGCCAGCAGCTGGGGGGGGAAGGGCCAGCCCCAGCATTTT
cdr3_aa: CASSWGGKGQPQHF

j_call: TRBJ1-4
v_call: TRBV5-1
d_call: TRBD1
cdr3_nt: TGCGCCAGCAGCAGAGGGACAGGGGTTGCTAATGAAAAACTGTTTTTT
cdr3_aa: CASSRGTGVANEKLFF

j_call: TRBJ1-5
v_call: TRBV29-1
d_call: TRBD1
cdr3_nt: TGCAGCGTGGGCCTGACAGGGGATGGCAATCAGCCCCAGCATTTT
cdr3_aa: CSVGLTGDGNQPQHF

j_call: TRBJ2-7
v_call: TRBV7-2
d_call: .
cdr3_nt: TGTGCCAGCAGCTTAAAAGCGATAACCTACGAGCAGTACTTC
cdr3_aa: CASSLKAITYEQYF

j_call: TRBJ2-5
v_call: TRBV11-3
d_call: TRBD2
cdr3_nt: TGTGCCAGCAGCATTCGTGGTAGCGGGGTTGAGACCCAGTACTTC
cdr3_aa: CASSIRGSGVETQYF

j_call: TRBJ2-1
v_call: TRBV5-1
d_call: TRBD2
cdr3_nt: TGCGCCAGCAGCTTGGCCATAAGACTAGCACCGGACAATGAGCAGTTCTTC
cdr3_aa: CASSLAIRLAPDNEQFF

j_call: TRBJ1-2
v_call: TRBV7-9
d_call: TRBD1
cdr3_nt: TGTGCCAGCAGCCAAGGACAGGGAGTTATCGGCTACACCTTC
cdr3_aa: CASSQGQGVIGYTF

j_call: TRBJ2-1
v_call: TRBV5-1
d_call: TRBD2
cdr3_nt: TGCGCCAGCAGCTGGACCAGCGGGGTCTCCTACAATGAGCAGTTCTTC
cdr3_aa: CASSWTSGVSYNEQFF

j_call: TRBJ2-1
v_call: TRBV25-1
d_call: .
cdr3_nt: TGTGCCAGCAGTAGGACTGATGAGCAGTTCTTC
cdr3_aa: CASSRTDEQFF

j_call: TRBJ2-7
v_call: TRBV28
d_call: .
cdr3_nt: TGTGCCAGCAGTTTCCCCGGGGCCTACGAGCAGTACTTC
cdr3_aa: CASSFPGAYEQYF

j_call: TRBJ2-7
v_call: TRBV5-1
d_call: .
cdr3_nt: TGCGCCAGCACCCAATGGCCCTCTGTACCTTCCCTCTACGAGCAGTACTTC
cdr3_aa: CASTQWPSVPSLYEQYF

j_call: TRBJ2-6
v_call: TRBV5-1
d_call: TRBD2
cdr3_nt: TGCGCCAGCAGCCATGGGGGGGGGATGCTTCCTGGGGCCAACGTCCTGACTTTC
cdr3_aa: CASSHGGGMLPGANVLTF

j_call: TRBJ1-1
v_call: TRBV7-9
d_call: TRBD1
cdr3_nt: TGTGCCAGCAGCCCCGGGACAGGGGTTTTGAACACTGAAGCTTTCTTT
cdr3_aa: CASSPGTGVLNTEAFF

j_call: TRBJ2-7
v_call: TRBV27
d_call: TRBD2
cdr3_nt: TGTGCCAGCAGTTTATCGATGAGGACTAGCGGTTCCTACGAGCAGTACTTC
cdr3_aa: CASSLSMRTSGSYEQYF

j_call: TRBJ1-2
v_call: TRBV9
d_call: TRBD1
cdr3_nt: TGTGCCAGCAGCTCTTCGATGGGACAGCATTACTCCTACTATGGCTACACCTTC
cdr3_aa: CASSSSMGQHYSYYGYTF

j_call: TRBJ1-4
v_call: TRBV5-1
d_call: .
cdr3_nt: TGCGCCAGCAGCTTGGCCTACAGGGATGAAAAACTGTTTTTT
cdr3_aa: CASSLAYRDEKLFF

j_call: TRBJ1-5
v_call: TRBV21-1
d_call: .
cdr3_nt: TGTGCCAGCAGCCCCCAGGGTACAGGGGGAAATCAGCCCCAGCATTTT
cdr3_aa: CASSPQGTGGNQPQHF

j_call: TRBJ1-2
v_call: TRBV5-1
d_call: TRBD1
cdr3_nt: TGCGCCAGCAGCTTGGAGGCGACAGGGAACTATGGCTACACCTTC
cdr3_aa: CASSLEATGNYGYTF

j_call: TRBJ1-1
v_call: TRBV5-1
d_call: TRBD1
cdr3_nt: TGCGCCAGCAGCTTGGCCGGAACAGGGGGCGAAGCTTTCTTT
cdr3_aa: CASSLAGTGGEAFF

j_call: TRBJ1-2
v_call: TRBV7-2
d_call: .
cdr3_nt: TGTGCCAGCAGCTTAGTGGGCAGGGAAGGCGGCTACACCTTC
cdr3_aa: CASSLVGREGGYTF

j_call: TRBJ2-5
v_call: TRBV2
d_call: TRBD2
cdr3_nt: TGTGCCAGCAGGGACGCTAGCGGGGGGCCGATAGAGACCCAGTACTTC
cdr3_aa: CASRDASGGPIETQYF

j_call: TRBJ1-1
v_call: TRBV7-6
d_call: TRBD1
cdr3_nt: TGTGCCAGCAGCTTAGGGGGACAGGTCGCGGCTGAAGCTTTCTTT
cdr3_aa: CASSLGGQVAAEAFF

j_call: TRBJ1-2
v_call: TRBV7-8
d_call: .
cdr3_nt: TGTGCCAGCAGCTTACCGATTAGGGGAGGATACGGCTACACCTTC
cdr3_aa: CASSLPIRGGYGYTF

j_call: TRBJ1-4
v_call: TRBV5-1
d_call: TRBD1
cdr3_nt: TGCGCCAGCAGCTTGGACAGGGGAAAACTGTTTTTT
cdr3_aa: CASSLDRGKLFF

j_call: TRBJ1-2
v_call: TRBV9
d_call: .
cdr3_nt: TGTGCCAGCAGCGTTGGAGAGGGAAGATATGGCTACACCTTC
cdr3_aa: CASSVGEGRYGYTF

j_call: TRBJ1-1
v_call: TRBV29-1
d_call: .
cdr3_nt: TGCAGCGTTGGCGAGGTACGGCGCATGAACACTGAAGCTTTCTTT
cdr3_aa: CSVGEVRRMNTEAFF

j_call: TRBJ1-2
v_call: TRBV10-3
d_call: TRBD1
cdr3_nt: TGTGCCATCAGTGGGACAGGGGACAAAAACTATGGCTACACCTTC
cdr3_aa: CAISGTGDKNYGYTF

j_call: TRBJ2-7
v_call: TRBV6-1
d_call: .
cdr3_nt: TGTGCCAGCAGATCGGAGGGGATCTACGAGCAGTACTTC
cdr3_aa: CASRSEGIYEQYF

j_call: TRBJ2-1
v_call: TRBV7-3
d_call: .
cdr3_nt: TGTGCCAGCAGCTTATCACCGGAGTACAATGAGCAGTTCTTC
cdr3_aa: CASSLSPEYNEQFF

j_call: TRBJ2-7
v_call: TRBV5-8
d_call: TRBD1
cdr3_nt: TGTGCCAGCAGCTTGTGGGGGACAGGGTACTCCTACGAGCAGTACTTC
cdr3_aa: CASSLWGTGYSYEQYF

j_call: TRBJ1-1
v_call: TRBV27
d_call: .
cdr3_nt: TGTGCCAGCAGTTTCGAGAGGAGGACTGAAGCTTTCTTT
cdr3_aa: CASSFERRTEAFF

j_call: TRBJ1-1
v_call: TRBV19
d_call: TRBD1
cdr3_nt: TGTGCCAGTAGTATAGGGACAGGGAGGTACACTGAAGCTTTCTTT
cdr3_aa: CASSIGTGRYTEAFF

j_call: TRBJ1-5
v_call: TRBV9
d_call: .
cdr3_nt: TGTGCCAGCAGCCCTAGACGATCTAGCAATCAGCCCCAGCATTTT
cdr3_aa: CASSPRRSSNQPQHF

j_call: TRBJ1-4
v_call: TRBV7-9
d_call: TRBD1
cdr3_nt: TGTGCCAGCAGCCGAGACAGGGGGCAACGGTCCCAGGAAAAACTGTTTTTT
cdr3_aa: CASSRDRGQRSQEKLFF

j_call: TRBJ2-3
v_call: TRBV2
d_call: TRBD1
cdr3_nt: TGTGCCAGCCATCGGGACAGGGGAGGAGATACGCAGTATTTT
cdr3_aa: CASHRDRGGDTQYF

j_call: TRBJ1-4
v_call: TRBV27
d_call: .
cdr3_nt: TGTGCCAGCAGATTCCAGGGGTTGGGTAATGAAAAACTGTTTTTT
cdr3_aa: CASRFQGLGNEKLFF

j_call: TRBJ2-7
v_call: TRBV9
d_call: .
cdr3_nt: TGTGCCAGCAGCGAAGGGGGGGGGCCCAACGAGCAGTACTTC
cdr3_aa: CASSEGGGPNEQYF

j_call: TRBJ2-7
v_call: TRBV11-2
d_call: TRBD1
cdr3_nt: TGTGCCAGCAGCGGGGACAGGCCCTACTACGAGCAGTACTTC
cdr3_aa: CASSGDRPYYEQYF

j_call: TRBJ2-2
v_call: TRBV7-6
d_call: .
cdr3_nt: TGTGCCAGTGAACCGGGCACCGGGGAGCTGTTTTTT
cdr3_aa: CASEPGTGELFF

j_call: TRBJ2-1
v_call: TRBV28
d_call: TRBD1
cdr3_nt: TGTGCCAGCAGCCTGACTGGACAGGGGGCGGGTAATGAGCAGTTCTTC
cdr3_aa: CASSLTGQGAGNEQFF

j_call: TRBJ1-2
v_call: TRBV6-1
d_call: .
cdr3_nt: TGTGCCAGCAGTGAATCCTCTGAGCGCCGCTACACCTTC
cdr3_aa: CASSESSERRYTF

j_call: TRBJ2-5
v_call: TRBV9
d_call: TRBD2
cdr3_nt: TGTGCCAGCAGCGGGGGACTAGCGGGGGGCCAGCTTCAAGAGACCCAGTACTTC
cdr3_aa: CASSGGLAGGQLQETQYF

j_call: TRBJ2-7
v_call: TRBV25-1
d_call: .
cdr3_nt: TGTGCCAGCAGTAACCCGGGACATCTCGAGCAGTACTTC
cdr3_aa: CASSNPGHLEQYF

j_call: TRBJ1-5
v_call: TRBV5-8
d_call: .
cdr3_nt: TGTGCCAGCAGCGTTTTCAGGGGAACCCCTAATCAGCCCCAGCATTTT
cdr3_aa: CASSVFRGTPNQPQHF

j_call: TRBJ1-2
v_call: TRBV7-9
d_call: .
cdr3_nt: TGTGCCAGCAGCTTAGTACAGGCACCCTATGGCTACACCTTC
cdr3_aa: CASSLVQAPYGYTF

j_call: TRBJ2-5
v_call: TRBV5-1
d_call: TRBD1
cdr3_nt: TGCGCCAGCAGCCTGGACAGGCTCCAGTACTTC
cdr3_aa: CASSLDRLQYF

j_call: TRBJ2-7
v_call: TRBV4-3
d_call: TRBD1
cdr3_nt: TGCGCCAGCAGCCAAGATCAGGGGGCGCTAGGCGAGCAGTACTTC
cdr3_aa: CASSQDQGALGEQYF

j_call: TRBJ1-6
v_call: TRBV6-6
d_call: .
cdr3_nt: TGTGCCAGCGGCCGGGGGGATTCGAGTTCACCCCTCCACTTT
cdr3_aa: CASGRGDSSSPLHF

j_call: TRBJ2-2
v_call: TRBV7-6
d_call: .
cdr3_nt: TGTGCCAGCAACGGACTAGGCGGGGGCACCACCGGGGAGCTGTTTTTT
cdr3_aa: CASNGLGGGTTGELFF